The T cell receptor beta chain described here comes from a study of cytomegalovirus exposure and HLA in healthy donors. Regarding donors, all were healthy bone marrow donors. The germline gives CDR1 MNHNS, CDR2 SASEGT. The CDR3 runs 13 residues. V trimming: 3 bases; J trimming: 9 bases; junction bases outside the gene matches: 1. Findings and caveats of the study: In a later analysis, an Asian-associated ancestry cluster reportedly showed fewer N-insertions than the 666-donor mean. Cytomegalovirus-associated status was assigned to some 160 TCR beta chains.

The PCR made use of 60 Vbeta and 13 Jbeta primers. The method was immunoSEQ multiplex PCR; TCRdb's version includes in-frame clones alone and lacks a portion of them. Of tens of thousands of clones listed, over 75% were seen once; the top ten hold less than 5.5%. Regarding this clone: The antigen is unknown.

This chain uses TRBV6-1 with TRBJ1-6; 8 nucleotides align to TRBD1. The sequencing sample was made of PBMCs. The TCR comes from a male donor in good health and CMV-seropositive. CDR3 protein: CASSDDRGSPLHF. CDR3 in DNA: TGTGCCAGCAGTGACGACAGGGGTTCACCCCTCCACTTT.